Listed below are T cell receptor beta chains from one sample, sequenced in a study of cytomegalovirus exposure and HLA in healthy donors. Profiling relied on immunoSEQ multiplex PCR, and the TCRdb table lists in-frame clones only, not all of them. The sample gives approximately 150,000 clones, about 89% of which show up once; approximately 3.2% is in the top ten. The material sequenced was PBMCs. The receptors here all came from a woman aged 18-30 years in good health and CMV-seropositive. Each CDR3 is given with its conserved first and last residue. Each record gives: CDR3 length, J gene, D gene, V gene, clone size, CDR3 DNA, CDR3 protein. A D gene is named only where the DNA matches it firmly. Size is omitted from some rows. Given values are once, few, many or a class for expanded clones.

CDR3 length: 15; J gene: TRBJ1-2; D gene: -; V gene: TRBV7-9; clone size: -; CDR3 DNA: TGTGCCAGCAGCTTATGGGGGTGGCGGGACGGCGACTACACCTTC; CDR3 protein: CASSLWGWRDGDYTF
CDR3 length: 13; J gene: TRBJ1-1; D gene: -; V gene: TRBV7-9; clone size: -; CDR3 DNA: TGTGCCAGCAGCTTGGGCATTAACACTGAAGCTTTCTTT; CDR3 protein: CASSLGINTEAFF
CDR3 length: 13; J gene: TRBJ2-7; D gene: -; V gene: TRBV29-1; clone size: -; CDR3 DNA: TGCAGCGTTGCTCTGACGACGGGGGACGAGCAGTACTTC; CDR3 protein: CSVALTTGDEQYF
CDR3 length: 16; J gene: TRBJ2-3; D gene: -; V gene: TRBV29-1; clone size: -; CDR3 DNA: TGCAGCGTTGAAGGGGGAGGAGGGCGGTCTCCAGATACGCAGTATTTT; CDR3 protein: CSVEGGGGRSPDTQYF
CDR3 length: 14; J gene: TRBJ2-1; D gene: -; V gene: TRBV9; clone size: -; CDR3 DNA: TGTGCCAGCAGCGTAGCAGGTCGGTCGGATGAGCAGTTCTTC; CDR3 protein: CASSVAGRSDEQFF
CDR3 length: 14; J gene: TRBJ2-2; D gene: -; V gene: TRBV4-1; clone size: few; CDR3 DNA: TGCGCCAGCAGCCGCGGACAGTTCACCGGGGAGCTGTTTTTT; CDR3 protein: CASSRGQFTGELFF
CDR3 length: 15; J gene: TRBJ2-6; D gene: -; V gene: TRBV6-5; clone size: -; CDR3 DNA: TGTGCCAGCAGTTACCGTCCGGCTGGGGCCAACGTCCTGACTTTC; CDR3 protein: CASSYRPAGANVLTF
CDR3 length: 14; J gene: TRBJ2-1; D gene: -; V gene: TRBV2; clone size: once; CDR3 DNA: TGTGCCAGCAGTGATTGGCTAGCCCACAATGAGCAGTTCTTC; CDR3 protein: CASSDWLAHNEQFF
CDR3 length: 18; J gene: TRBJ2-2; D gene: TRBD2; V gene: TRBV4-1; clone size: -; CDR3 DNA: TGCGCCAGCAGCCAACCGGGACTAGCGGGAGGGACCACCGGGGAGCTGTTTTTT; CDR3 protein: CASSQPGLAGGTTGELFF
CDR3 length: 14; J gene: TRBJ1-1; D gene: -; V gene: TRBV5-6; clone size: -; CDR3 DNA: TGTGCCAGCAGCTTCGACAGGACGAACACTGAAGCTTTCTTT; CDR3 protein: CASSFDRTNTEAFF
CDR3 length: 17; J gene: TRBJ2-7; D gene: TRBD1; V gene: TRBV6-1; clone size: -; CDR3 DNA: TGTGCCAGCAGTGTACTACCAGCCGGGACAGGGACCTACGAGCAGTACTTC; CDR3 protein: CASSVLPAGTGTYEQYF
CDR3 length: 14; J gene: TRBJ1-2; D gene: -; V gene: TRBV7-8; clone size: -; CDR3 DNA: TGTGCCAGCAGCTTAGGAGACAGGTACGGCGGCTACACCTTC; CDR3 protein: CASSLGDRYGGYTF
CDR3 length: 14; J gene: TRBJ1-4; D gene: TRBD1; V gene: TRBV19; clone size: -; CDR3 DNA: TGTGCCAGTAGGGACAGGGGGCCGAGTGAAAAACTGTTTTTT; CDR3 protein: CASRDRGPSEKLFF
CDR3 length: 13; J gene: TRBJ2-1; D gene: TRBD2; V gene: TRBV6-1; clone size: -; CDR3 DNA: TGTGCCAGTCGGACTAGCGGGCTAAGCACGGGGTTCTTC; CDR3 protein: CASRTSGLSTGFF
CDR3 length: 14; J gene: TRBJ2-5; D gene: -; V gene: TRBV27; clone size: -; CDR3 DNA: TGTGCCAGCAGTTTATTTGGGCAGGGGGAGACCCAGTACTTC; CDR3 protein: CASSLFGQGETQYF
CDR3 length: 16; J gene: TRBJ2-3; D gene: -; V gene: TRBV10-1; clone size: -; CDR3 DNA: TGCGCCAGCGGACTCGAAGAGCGGTTCCTCACAGATACGCAGTATTTT; CDR3 protein: CASGLEERFLTDTQYF
CDR3 length: 15; J gene: TRBJ2-7; D gene: TRBD2; V gene: TRBV13; clone size: -; CDR3 DNA: TGTGCCAGCAGCTCTCTAGCGGGAGGACGCTACGAGCAGTACTTC; CDR3 protein: CASSSLAGGRYEQYF
CDR3 length: 19; J gene: TRBJ2-1; D gene: -; V gene: TRBV4-2; clone size: -; CDR3 DNA: TGTGCCAGCAGCCAAGTTTCCGGCCCAGGGGATTCGGGCCGCAATGAGCAGTTCTTC; CDR3 protein: CASSQVSGPGDSGRNEQFF
CDR3 length: 14; J gene: TRBJ2-7; D gene: TRBD2; V gene: TRBV18; clone size: -; CDR3 DNA: TGTGCCAGCTCACCGGCTAGCGGGTCATACGAGCAGTACTTC; CDR3 protein: CASSPASGSYEQYF
CDR3 length: 14; J gene: TRBJ2-7; D gene: -; V gene: TRBV5-1; clone size: -; CDR3 DNA: TGCGCCAGCGCCTCTGAGTGGGAGATATACGAGCAGTACTTC; CDR3 protein: CASASEWEIYEQYF
CDR3 length: 15; J gene: TRBJ2-1; D gene: TRBD2; V gene: TRBV6-1; clone size: -; CDR3 DNA: TGTGCCAGCAACGGGATCGCTAGCGGGCGGCGCGAGCAGTTCTTC; CDR3 protein: CASNGIASGRREQFF
CDR3 length: 14; J gene: TRBJ1-2; D gene: -; V gene: TRBV28; clone size: once; CDR3 DNA: TGTGCCAGCAGTTTATTCCCAGGGGTCTATGGCTACACCTTC; CDR3 protein: CASSLFPGVYGYTF
CDR3 length: 13; J gene: TRBJ2-7; D gene: TRBD1; V gene: TRBV18; clone size: once; CDR3 DNA: TGTGCCAGCTCACCACAGGGGGCGAACGAGCAGTACTTC; CDR3 protein: CASSPQGANEQYF
CDR3 length: 14; J gene: TRBJ2-7; D gene: TRBD2; V gene: TRBV30; clone size: -; CDR3 DNA: TGTGCCTGGAGTGTGGGAGGGAGTAGGTACGAGCAGTACTTC; CDR3 protein: CAWSVGGSRYEQYF
CDR3 length: 18; J gene: TRBJ2-5; D gene: TRBD2; V gene: TRBV5-1; clone size: -; CDR3 DNA: TGCGCCAGCAGCAGGAGGGCCGGACTAGCGAAATCCCAAGAGACCCAGTACTTC; CDR3 protein: CASSRRAGLAKSQETQYF
CDR3 length: 14; J gene: TRBJ2-7; D gene: -; V gene: TRBV10-3; clone size: -; CDR3 DNA: TGTGCCACCGGCCCGGCACTACCTTCCCCCGAGCAGTACTTC; CDR3 protein: CATGPALPSPEQYF
CDR3 length: 15; J gene: TRBJ2-3; D gene: -; V gene: TRBV19; clone size: -; CDR3 DNA: TGTGCCAGTAGCCCTAAATCAGGGGGCACAGATACGCAGTATTTT; CDR3 protein: CASSPKSGGTDTQYF
CDR3 length: 12; J gene: TRBJ2-3; D gene: -; V gene: TRBV30; clone size: -; CDR3 DNA: TGTGCCTGGAGTGGCGGCACAGATACGCAGTATTTT; CDR3 protein: CAWSGGTDTQYF
CDR3 length: 14; J gene: TRBJ2-2; D gene: TRBD1; V gene: TRBV30; clone size: -; CDR3 DNA: TGTGCCTGCCCGGGACAGGGGATCGCCGGGGAGCTGTTTTTT; CDR3 protein: CACPGQGIAGELFF
CDR3 length: 13; J gene: TRBJ1-1; D gene: -; V gene: TRBV28; clone size: once; CDR3 DNA: TGTGCCAGCAGCGGCGGGGATAACACTGAAGCTTTCTTT; CDR3 protein: CASSGGDNTEAFF